This TCR beta chain is from a study of siplizumab effects on memory and regulatory T cells. The method was immunoSEQ multiplex PCR; TCRdb's version includes in-frame clones alone and lacks a portion of them. The data show roughly 100,000 clones, approximately 96% seen once. Germline assignment: CDR1 MNHEY and CDR2 SMNVEV (reference sequence). The CDR3 runs to 16 residues. V shed 2 bases and J 1 base; nucleotides not matched to a gene: 0. The genes are TRBV27 and TRBJ2-7; 15 bases match TRBD2. The receptor was isolated from a human donor in good health. Material for sequencing was naive CD4+ T cells sorted from blood. Here the CDR3 DNA reads TGTGCCAGCAGTTTAGGACTAGCGGGGGGGTCCTACGAGCAGTACTTC. It codes for CASSLGLAGGSYEQYF.